This entry is about one T cell receptor (beta chain). The antigen remains undetermined. Other DNA sequences in the same sample also yield this CDR3. Indicated time point: blood 4 weeks post-SBRT, at nephrectomy. Sample treatment: 15 Gy SBRT to primary tumor, nephrectomy 4 weeks later. These data come from a study of radiation and T cells in renal cell carcinoma. Study findings and constraints: Baseline intratumoral clonotype presence is unknown without pretreatment biopsies.

Profiling relied on immunoSEQ multiplex PCR, and the TCRdb table lists in-frame clones only, not all of them. The sample consists of approximately 170,000 clones, about 87% of them appearing once. The CDR3 contains 13 residues. The germline V gene has CDR1 SGHRS and CDR2 YFSETQ. Trimming shortened V by 0 bases and J by 5 bases, and 8 bases separated the two germline ends. The specimen was blood, collected from a patient whose treatment included radiotherapy and nephrectomy. The genes are TRBV5-1 and TRBJ1-1; possibly TRBD1 for D (5 bases). The receptor's source is a woman in her forties or fifties with renal cell carcinoma. CDR3 coding DNA: TGCGCCAGCAGCTTGGCGGGGGTTACTGAAGCTTTCTTT. Protein: CASSLAGVTEAFF.